This entry lists 10 T cell receptor beta chains sequenced from one sample in a study of shared clonotypes between healthy human individuals. The repertoire was sequenced with immunoSEQ multiplex PCR; TCRdb's copy has only in-frame clones and lacks some. The sample consists of approximately 600,000 clones, roughly 96% of them appearing once. Terminally differentiated effector memory CD45RA+ cells were excluded by CCR7 positive selection of CD45RO-negative cells. The specimen sequenced was naive CD8+ T cells sorted from blood. The source of these receptors is a woman younger than 45 in good health.

The V gene is TRBV7-9, the J gene TRBJ2-7; D not resolved. Trimming cost V 2 bases and J 2 bases, with 13 bases left between them. This CDR3 comprises 15 residues. The germline V gene has CDR1 SEHNR and CDR2 FQNEAQ (reference sequence). The CDR3: CASSLMVGWTYEQYF. CDR3 DNA sequence: TGTGCCAGCAGCTTAATGGTGGGCTGGACCTACGAGCAGTACTTC.

This clone showed up just once. This chain joins TRBV28 and TRBJ2-7; possibly TRBD1 for D (5 bases). Germline assignment: CDR1 MDHEN and CDR2 SYDVKM. Trimming shortened V by 3 bases and J by 2 bases, and 8 bases separated the two germline ends. The CDR3 is 13 amino acids. CDR3: CASSLTVPYEQYF. CDR3 in DNA: TGTGCCAGCAGTTTGACAGTGCCCTACGAGCAGTACTTC.

V is TRBV10-3 and J is TRBJ2-7; 7 positions match TRBD2. This CDR3 contains 17 residues. V trimming: 1 base; J trimming: 2 bases; junction bases outside the gene matches: 11. Germline V gene data show CDR1 as ENHRY and CDR2 as SYGVKD. The CDR3 bases are TGTGCCATCAGTGAGTTGACCGGGACTAAAAACACCTACGAGCAGTACTTC. As protein: CAISELTGTKNTYEQYF.

The chain couples TRBV7-9 to TRBJ2-1; 8 nucleotides align to TRBD2. Germline assignment: CDR1 SEHNR and CDR2 FQNEAQ (reference sequence). The CDR3 runs 14 residues. Trimming cost V 5 bases and J 4 bases; bases outside gene matches: 4. The CDR3 coding sequence is TGTGCCAGCAGCGCCACTAGCGGATACAATGAGCAGTTCTTC. Protein product: CASSATSGYNEQFF. Drawing the rest from reference TRBV7-9 and TRBJ2-1, the complete variable domain is DTGVSQNPRHKITKRGQNVTFRCDPISEHNRLYWYRQTLGQGPEFLTYFQNEAQLEKSRLLSDRFSAERPKGSFSTLEIQRTEQGDSAMYLCASSATSGYNEQFFGPGTRLTVL.

This clone was observed a few times. The chain uses TRBV9 and TRBJ1-1, with no clear D. Trimming stripped 3 bases from V and 9 bases from J, with 18 bases between. This CDR3 has 14 residues. Germline V gene data show CDR1 as SGDLS and CDR2 as YYNGEE. CDR3 protein: CASSGSGDGGKAFF. For the CDR3, the DNA is TGTGCCAGCAGCGGTAGTGGGGATGGCGGGAAAGCTTTCTTT.

This clone was counted a single time. V usage is TRBV19 and J usage is TRBJ1-5; tentatively, D is TRBD1 (5 bases). Germline V gene lookup returns CDR1 LNHDA and CDR2 SQIVND (reference sequence). Trimming took 5 bases from V and 5 from J, leaving 10 bases between them. CDR3 length: 13 amino acids. Here the CDR3 DNA reads TGTGCCAGTAGTTTCTGGGGGGATCAGCCCCAGCATTTT. Its translation: CASSFWGDQPQHF.

V and J are TRBV7-8 and TRBJ2-1; 7 bases match TRBD2. Unmatched junction bases numbered 4, after V lost 5 bases and J lost 0 bases. CDR3 length equals 15 residues. Germline V gives CDR1 SGHVS, CDR2 FQNEAQ. CDR3 sequence: CASSPSGSSYNEQFF. CDR3 coding DNA: TGTGCCAGCAGCCCTAGCGGCAGCTCCTACAATGAGCAGTTCTTC.

V gene TRBV19 combines with J gene TRBJ1-5; TRBD1 might be the D (5 bases). V was shortened by 4 bases and J by 4 bases, with 17 bases between the two germline ends. The CDR3 has 16 amino acids. The germline V gene encodes CDR1 LNHDA and CDR2 SQIVND (reference sequence). The CDR3 nucleotides read TGTGCCAGTAGTACCGCGCAGGGAGGGCCGAATCAGCCCCAGCATTTT. Translating gives CASSTAQGGPNQPQHF.

The chain links TRBV2 to TRBJ1-4; D is uncertain. The V gene lost 3 bases and the J gene lost 5 bases, with 19 bases spanning the gap. There are 17 residues in the CDR3. Germline loops: CDR1 SNHLY, CDR2 FYNNEI. CDR3 nucleotide sequence: TGTGCCAGCAGTGAGGTTATAGGTTACGGATTAAATGAAAAACTGTTTTTT. Amino acid sequence: CASSEVIGYGLNEKLFF.

V usage is TRBV11-2 and J usage is TRBJ1-1; D remains ambiguous. The ends were cut back, 5 bases at V and 3 bases at J, with 10 bases in the middle. CDR3 length: 13 residues. Germline V gives CDR1 SGHAT, CDR2 FQNNGV. The CDR3 reads CASSGSRDTEAFF. CDR3 in DNA: TGTGCCAGCAGCGGGAGTAGAGACACTGAAGCTTTCTTT.